These 16 T cell receptor beta chains share one sample of origin, sequenced in a study of blood T cell repertoires in COVID-19. Clones were read by immunoSEQ multiplex PCR, and TCRdb kept only the in-frame ones, dropping some. The table shows 200,000 to 300,000 clones, with approximately 86% occurring only once. Source material: peripheral blood. Receptors originate from a middle-aged man who had recovered from COVID-19.

This chain joins TRBV27 and TRBJ2-3; a weak D match, TRBD1 (6 bases). Trimming left V 7 bases short and J 0 bases short, with 11 bases between. Germline V gives CDR1 MNHEY, CDR2 SMNVEV (reference sequence). The CDR3 sequence is 14 residues long. CDR3 residues: CASTYRASTDTQYF. Written as DNA, the CDR3 is TGTGCCAGCACGTACAGGGCCAGCACAGATACGCAGTATTTT.

V and J are TRBV3-1 (or the pseudogene TRBV3-2) and TRBJ1-6; D ambiguous. V was trimmed by 1 base and J by 6 bases, leaving 7 bases between them. The CDR3 has 14 amino acids. Germline V gene data show CDR1 as LGHDT and CDR2 as YNNKEL (reference sequence). Here the CDR3 DNA reads TGTGCCAGCAGCCAAGTGGAGGGTAATTCACCCCTCCACTTT. Its protein product is CASSQVEGNSPLHF.

The chain combines TRBV4-1 with TRBJ2-3, with D perhaps TRBD2 (5 bases). Trimming removed 1 base at V and 7 bases at J, with 9 bases between. Germline V gene data show CDR1 as MGHRA and CDR2 as YSYEKL. The CDR3 is 13 amino acids. In DNA form, the CDR3 reads TGCGCCAGCAGCCAAGGGGGAGCGAATACGCAGTATTTT. Encoded protein: CASSQGGANTQYF.

The chain couples TRBV10-3 to TRBJ1-1; 8 bases are a match to TRBD1. Germline V gene lookup returns CDR1 ENHRY and CDR2 SYGVKD. The CDR3 is 14 residues long. Trimming took 3 bases from V and 7 from J; bases not matched to a gene: 7. The chain's CDR3 is CAISEGTGGYEAFF. Written as DNA, the CDR3 is TGTGCCATCAGTGAAGGGACAGGAGGTTATGAAGCTTTCTTT.

The chain carries TRBV4-1 and TRBJ1-1, with 9 nucleotides matching TRBD1. The CDR3 sequence is 12 residues long. Trimming took 4 bases from V and 8 from J; bases not matched to a gene: 2. The V gene's germline CDR1 is MGHRA and CDR2 YSYEKL. CDR3 nucleotides: TGCGCCAGCAGCCTGGGACAGGGCGAAGCTTTCTTT. Amino acid sequence: CASSLGQGEAFF.

Only one count was recorded for this clone. CDR3 sequence reads: CASSSIGAGFGYEQYF. The CDR3 DNA follows: TGTGCCAGCAGTTCCATAGGGGCAGGGTTTGGCTACGAGCAGTACTTC. The chain joins TRBV6-5 to TRBJ2-7, with a weak D call TRBD1 (5 bases). V lost 4 bases to trimming and J lost 3 bases, with 19 bases between them. Germline CDR1 is MNHEY and CDR2 is SVGAGI. The CDR3 sequence is 16 residues long.

The chain joins TRBV2 to TRBJ2-7, with TRBD1 matching 12 bases. The J segment lost 4 bases and the V segment lost 3 bases, leaving 4 bases of the junction unmatched. Per the germline V gene, CDR1 is SNHLY and CDR2 is FYNNEI. This CDR3 contains 15 residues. CDR3 in DNA: TGTGCCAGCAGTGAGGGACAGGGGGCGTTATACGAGCAGTACTTC. Translation: CASSEGQGALYEQYF.

This clone appeared a single time. The V and J genes are TRBV19 and TRBJ1-5, with a tentative D call TRBD1 (6 bases). Germline V lookup: CDR1 LNHDA, CDR2 SQIVND (reference sequence). The CDR3 covers 16 residues. Between the trimmed V and J ends, which lost 4 bases and 1 base, there was a span of 14 bases. CDR3 region: CASSTSGVGSNQPQHF. In DNA form, the CDR3 reads TGTGCCAGTAGTACTTCAGGGGTGGGAAGCAATCAGCCCCAGCATTTT.

This clone was found once. The CDR3 sequence is CTSSPIAGGAYNEQFF. The CDR3 DNA reads as TGCACCAGCAGCCCGATAGCGGGAGGCGCCTACAATGAGCAGTTCTTC. The V gene is TRBV1, the J gene TRBJ2-1; the table's D call, TRBD2, was not checked against the DNA. TRBV1 is recorded as a pseudogene. The CDR3 consists of 16 residues.

CDR3: CSVEVGTGGNYGYTF. The CDR3 DNA reads as TGCAGCGTTGAAGTCGGGACAGGGGGCAACTATGGCTACACCTTC. This rearrangement joins TRBV29-1 to TRBJ1-2; 12 bases are a match to TRBD1. Unmatched junction bases numbered 2, after V lost 1 base and J lost 2 bases. The CDR3 has 15 amino acids. In germline, CDR1 is SQVTM, CDR2 ANQGSEA.

The chain carries TRBV6-2 or TRBV6-3 and TRBJ2-3; D might be TRBD2 (5 bases). The V gene lost 0 bases and the J gene lost 0 bases, with 16 bases spanning the gap. The V gene's germline CDR1 is MNHEY and CDR2 SVGEGT. The CDR3 has 18 residues. The CDR3 DNA sequence: TGTGCCAGCAGTTACTCGGTCGGGTCAGCGGCGAGCACAGATACGCAGTATTTT. Its protein product is CASSYSVGSAASTDTQYF.

Concerning this clone itself: Other DNA variants within this sample encode the same CDR3. The chain carries TRBV14 and TRBJ1-1; TRBD1 might be the D (5 bases). Trimming left V 1 base short and J 4 bases short, with 10 bases between. The CDR3 runs 14 residues. CDR1 and CDR2 (germline): SGHDN, FVKESK. The CDR3 DNA reads as TGTGCCAGCAGCCAAGTATCCGGGGGCACTGAAGCTTTCTTT. Its translation: CASSQVSGGTEAFF.

V usage is TRBV3-1 (or the pseudogene TRBV3-2) and J usage is TRBJ1-6; 7 bases line up with TRBD1. Trimming took 5 bases from V and 7 from J; bases not matched to a gene: 8. The CDR3 is 15 residues long. CDR1 LGHDT and CDR2 YNNKEL come from the germline V gene (reference sequence). The CDR3 DNA reads as TGTGCCAGCAGCAAAAACAGGGGTCGCAATTCACCCCTCCACTTT. Protein product: CASSKNRGRNSPLHF.

This chain connects TRBV4-3 to TRBJ2-2; a weak D match, TRBD2 (6 bases). CDR1 and CDR2 (germline): LGHNA, YSLEER. The V gene lost 5 bases and the J gene lost 2 bases, with 21 bases spanning the gap. The CDR3 runs to 18 residues. CDR3: CASSSSYPGVSNTGELFF. The CDR3 DNA reads as TGCGCCAGCAGCTCTTCTTATCCGGGGGTATCCAACACCGGGGAGCTGTTTTTT.

The rearrangement links TRBV7-7 to TRBJ2-1, with D maybe TRBD2 (5 bases). The CDR3 runs to 15 residues. Germline V gives CDR1 SSHAT, CDR2 FNYEAQ (reference sequence). Trimming removed 1 base at V and 8 bases at J, with 15 bases between. CDR3 sequence (DNA): TGTGCCAGCAGCTTAGGGTCCGGGGAGTTTGATGAGCAGTTCTTC. Translation gives CASSLGSGEFDEQFF.

This clone appeared once. Other nucleotide sequences in the sample specify the same CDR3. V gene TRBV7-9 combines with J gene TRBJ1-1; perhaps TRBD1 as D (6 bases). Germline V CDR1 and CDR2: SEHNR, FQNEAQ (reference sequence). Trimming pared 2 bases from V and 1 base from J, leaving 8 bases between. This CDR3 region has 14 residues. The CDR3 sequence is CASSLRTANTEAFF. CDR3 sequence (DNA): TGTGCCAGCAGCTTACGGACAGCGAACACTGAAGCTTTCTTT.